One and the same sample provided the 21 T cell receptor beta chains below, sequenced in a study of T cells after yellow fever vaccination. A single record per CDR3 protein comes from TCRdb applying MiXCR to the 5' RACE reads. The table has approximately 70,000 distinct CDR3 sequences, approximately 7% seen once; the top ten hold about 39%. Specimen: CD8+ T cells sorted from PBMCs, collected 35 to 50 days after the first yellow fever vaccination. Receptors originate from a man between 18 and 29 years old who received the YFV17D yellow fever vaccine.

This clonotype was picked up many times. J is TRBJ2-7 and V is TRBV4-1; 9 bases are a match to TRBD1. This CDR3 comprises 15 residues. Germline V gives CDR1 MGHRA, CDR2 YSYEKL. Unmatched junction bases numbered 5, after V lost 0 bases and J lost 5 bases. The CDR3 spells CASSQDPTGGNEQYF. Here the CDR3 DNA reads TGCGCCAGCAGCCAAGACCCGACAGGGGGGAACGAGCAGTACTTC.

The J gene is TRBJ2-2, the V gene TRBV5-5; tentatively, D is TRBD1 or TRBD2 (5 bases each). Trimming removed 4 bases at V and 7 bases at J, with 14 bases between. The V gene's germline CDR1 is SGHKS and CDR2 YYEKEE (reference sequence). The CDR3 loop spans 14 amino acids. CDR3 nucleotides: TGTGCCAGCAGCCCTGGGGGTATCGGCGGGGAGCTGTTTTTT. The encoded protein is CASSPGGIGGELFF.

The chain has TRBV7-9 and TRBJ2-7, with 7 nucleotides matching TRBD2. The germline CDR1 and CDR2 sequences are SEHNR and FQNEAQ (reference sequence). This CDR3 is 14 amino acids long. J gave up 5 bases and V 5 bases, and 9 bases lay outside the gene matches. CDR3 in amino acids: CASSHPSGRDEQYF. DNA of the CDR3: TGTGCCAGCAGCCACCCATCGGGGAGGGACGAGCAGTACTTC.

This clonotype was observed a handful of times. This chain connects TRBV11-2 to TRBJ2-1; 7 positions match TRBD2. This CDR3 has 15 residues. From germline, CDR1 is SGHAT and CDR2 FQNNGV. Losses at the gene ends were 5 bases for V and 9 bases for J; bases not matched to a gene: 13. CDR3: CASSIGTIGFSEQFF. The CDR3 DNA is TGTGCCAGCAGCATAGGGACTATTGGTTTTAGTGAGCAGTTCTTC.

This clonotype came up a few times. This rearrangement joins TRBV6-5 to TRBJ1-1; D unclear. V gave up 2 bases and J gave up 4 bases, with 8 bases separating them. The CDR3 loop spans 13 amino acids. CDR1 and CDR2 from the germline V gene are MNHEY and SVGAGI. The DNA for the CDR3 is TGTGCCAGCAGTTACAGGGATCGCACTGAAGCTTTCTTT. It encodes CASSYRDRTEAFF.

This clonotype was seen only once. It may be a read error: a sequence one base away is much more abundant. The V and J genes are TRBV4-2 and TRBJ2-3; 10 bases agree with TRBD2. Germline loops: CDR1 LGHNA, CDR2 YNFKEQ. This CDR3 has 16 residues. The CDR3 sequence is CARSQDQRGGPDTQYF. The DNA of the CDR3 is TGTGCCAGGAGCCAAGATCAGCGGGGGGGCCCAGATACGCAGTATTTT.

This sequence joins TRBV9 and TRBJ2-7; 7 bases agree with TRBD2. The CDR3 is 13 residues long. Germline trimming cut 6 bases from V and 7 bases from J; bases unmatched to any gene: 10. Germline assignment: CDR1 SGDLS and CDR2 YYNGEE. The chain's CDR3 is CASTNRGGREQYV. In nucleotides, the CDR3 is TGTGCCAGCACTAATAGGGGAGGGCGGGAGCAGTACGTC.

The chain carries TRBV4-3 and TRBJ1-1, with a weak D call TRBD1 (5 bases). Trimming pared 0 bases from V and 3 bases from J, leaving 11 bases between. CDR3 length equals 15 residues. The germline CDR1 and CDR2 sequences are LGHNA and YSLEER. CDR3 region: CASSQDRGGDTEAFF. The CDR3 bases are TGCGCCAGCAGCCAAGATAGGGGCGGGGACACTGAAGCTTTCTTT.

This clonotype was found many times. The chain links TRBV29-1 to TRBJ2-3; 8 nucleotides agree with TRBD1. Germline V gives CDR1 SQVTM, CDR2 ANQGSEA. J lost 7 bases, V lost 2 bases, and 5 bases had no gene match. The CDR3 consists of 13 residues. The CDR3 sequence: CSVEPDRENTQYF. The CDR3 nucleotides read TGCAGCGTTGAACCGGACAGGGAAAATACGCAGTATTTT.

This clonotype was seen repeatedly, ten times or more. This chain connects TRBV12-3 or TRBV12-4 to TRBJ2-5, with 10 positions matching TRBD1. The CDR3 has 15 amino acids. With 4 bases clipped from V and 3 bases from J, the junction kept 5 bases outside the gene matches. The CDR3 sequence: CASSSRTGGKETQYF. The CDR3 DNA reads TGTGCCAGCAGTTCACGGACAGGGGGGAAAGAGACCCAGTACTTC.

In this sample, this clonotype turned up many times. V is TRBV7-9 and J is TRBJ2-5, with 9 positions matching TRBD1. From germline, CDR1 is SEHNR and CDR2 FQNEAQ (reference sequence). Unmatched junction bases numbered 3, after V lost 2 bases and J lost 5 bases. The CDR3 is 14 residues long. For the CDR3, the DNA is TGTGCCAGCAGCTTAAACAGGGGGCCGGAGACCCAGTACTTC. It is translated as CASSLNRGPETQYF. Full variable domain (remainder filled in from reference TRBV7-9 and TRBJ2-5): DTGVSQNPRHKITKRGQNVTFRCDPISEHNRLYWYRQTLGQGPEFLTYFQNEAQLEKSRLLSDRFSAERPKGSFSTLEIQRTEQGDSAMYLCASSLNRGPETQYFGPGTRLLVL.

The V call is TRBV4-2, the J call TRBJ2-1, with 8 bases that match TRBD2. Germline CDR1 reads LGHNA; CDR2 reads YNFKEQ. The V gene end was trimmed by 4 bases and the J gene end by 7 bases; junction bases not matched to a gene: 12. This CDR3 has 16 amino acids. In DNA form, the CDR3 reads TGTGCCAGCAGCCCCCGTCCGCGGGGGGTTGATAATGAGCAGTTCTTC. This sequence encodes CASSPRPRGVDNEQFF.

A word on this clonotype: Given the absence of the conserved phenylalanine or tryptophan at the CDR3 end, a read error is likely. The chain combines TRBV7-9 with TRBJ2-7; tentatively, D is TRBD1 (5 bases). The CDR3 is 13 residues long. The germline V gene has CDR1 SEHNR and CDR2 FQNEAQ (reference sequence). Here the CDR3 DNA reads TGTGCCAGCGGCTTAAACCAGGGTTGGGAGCAGTACTTA. Its translation is CASGLNQGWEQYL.

This clonotype was counted many times. The chain has TRBV12-3 or TRBV12-4 and TRBJ2-2, with D hard to call. V was clipped by 6 bases and J by 10 bases, with 15 bases between them. This CDR3 is built from 13 residues. The CDR3 is CASRMPGQKELFF. Written as DNA, the CDR3 is TGTGCCAGCAGGATGCCCGGTCAGAAGGAGCTGTTTTTT.

This clonotype showed up many times. The chain recombines TRBV7-2 with TRBJ2-5; D is perhaps TRBD2 (7 bases). This CDR3 is built from 15 residues. Per germline, CDR1 SGHTA and CDR2 FQGNSA. V was cut by 7 bases and J by 4 bases, with 19 bases left in between. The CDR3 bases are TGTGCCAGCAATTCCGTGGGGGGGCCGGGAGAGACCCAGTACTTC. As protein: CASNSVGGPGETQYF.

Concerning this clonotype: This may be a read error, as it is one base from a much larger clone. V and J are TRBV6-4 and TRBJ2-3, with D perhaps matching TRBD2 (5 bases). CDR3 length: 13 residues. V gave up 3 bases and J gave up 6 bases, with 10 bases separating them. Germline CDR1 is MRHNA and CDR2 is SNTAGT. The DNA for the CDR3 is TGTGCCAGCAGTGAAAGGACTTTGGATACGCAGTATTTT. Its translation is CASSERTLDTQYF.

In its sample, this clonotype was seen many times. CDR3 sequence (DNA): TGCAGTGCTAGAGGGCTTGGGACAGGGGACCCCGGGGAGCTGTTTTTT. This translates into CSARGLGTGDPGELFF. V and J are TRBV20-1 and TRBJ2-2, with 10 bases identical to TRBD1. The CDR3 totals 16 residues. V shed 1 base, J shed 6 bases, and the junction held 8 bases outside the gene matches. Germline V gene lookup returns CDR1 DFQATT and CDR2 SNEGSKA (reference sequence).

This clonotype was counted only a few times. The chain couples TRBV12-3 or TRBV12-4 to TRBJ2-3; 8 bases agree with TRBD2. After removal of 3 bases from V and 5 bases from J, the junction contained 16 bases not matched to a gene. This CDR3 is 18 amino acids long. CDR3 in amino acids: CASSFPPAGGPPRDTQYF. The CDR3 DNA sequence: TGTGCCAGCAGTTTTCCCCCCGCGGGGGGTCCGCCGAGAGATACGCAGTATTTT.

This clonotype occurred many times. J is TRBJ1-5 and V is TRBV5-4; the D gene is possibly TRBD1 (6 bases). The germline V and J ends were trimmed by 3 bases and 2 bases, with 6 bases remaining between them. The CDR3 length is 13 residues. Germline CDR1 SGHNT, CDR2 YYREEE (reference sequence). The DNA for the CDR3 is TGTGCCAGCAGCTCAGGGGGCAATCAGCCCCAGCATTTT. This gives the protein CASSSGGNQPQHF.

With regard to this clonotype: A much larger clone lies a single base off, so this may be a read error. The CDR3 loop reads CASSQGLKTEAFF. In nucleotides, the CDR3 is TGCGCCAGCAGCCAGGGGTTGAAGACTGAAGCTTTCTTT. The V and J genes are TRBV4-1 and TRBJ1-1; no firm D call. The CDR3 covers 13 residues. CDR1 is MGHRA and CDR2 is YSYEKL in the germline V gene.

This clonotype was seen ten or more times. The chain links TRBV5-6 to TRBJ1-1; no definite D call. The CDR3 extends over 13 amino acids. Germline CDR1 is SGHDT and CDR2 is YYEEEE. V lost 1 base and J lost 2, with 6 bases in between. Here the CDR3 DNA reads TGTGCCAGCAGCTTGCCCCCTAACACTGAAGCTTTCTTT. Amino acid sequence: CASSLPPNTEAFF.